Listed below are T cell receptor beta chains from one sample, sequenced in a study of cytomegalovirus exposure and HLA in healthy donors. Libraries were prepared by immunoSEQ multiplex PCR; TCRdb keeps only in-frame clonotypes and omits some of them. The table includes 150,000 to 200,000 clones, almost 85% detected once. The sequenced material came from PBMCs. These receptors were taken from a woman between 50 and 59 years old in good health and CMV-seronegative. Both conserved end residues are part of each CDR3. A D gene is named only where the DNA matches it firmly. Some rows mark clone size as missing; the rest say once, few, many or name a class of expanded clone.

cdr3_aa: CASSPGGGRYNEQFF
cdr3_nt: TGTGCCAGCAGCCCGGGAGGGGGAAGGTACAATGAGCAGTTCTTC
v_call: TRBV5-4
d_call: TRBD2
clone_size: few
j_call: TRBJ2-1

cdr3_aa: CASSSRRRGAGTGELFF
cdr3_nt: TGTGCCAGTAGTTCACGGCGGCGGGGCGCGGGCACCGGGGAGCTGTTTTTT
v_call: TRBV19
d_call: -
clone_size: once
j_call: TRBJ2-2

cdr3_aa: CASSPGSGYEQYF
cdr3_nt: TGTGCCAGCAGCCCCGGGAGCGGCTACGAGCAGTACTTC
v_call: TRBV5-6
d_call: -
clone_size: -
j_call: TRBJ2-7

cdr3_aa: CASSLATSGSPTDTQYF
cdr3_nt: TGTGCCAGCAGCTTAGCGACTAGCGGGAGCCCCACAGATACGCAGTATTTT
v_call: TRBV7-9
d_call: TRBD2
clone_size: -
j_call: TRBJ2-3

cdr3_aa: CASHSTRGMNTEAFF
cdr3_nt: TGTGCCAGCCACTCGACACGTGGCATGAACACTGAAGCTTTCTTT
v_call: TRBV19
d_call: -
clone_size: -
j_call: TRBJ1-1

cdr3_aa: CASSSRSGTDTQYF
cdr3_nt: TGCGCCAGCAGCTCGCGATCCGGCACAGATACGCAGTATTTT
v_call: TRBV5-1
d_call: -
clone_size: -
j_call: TRBJ2-3

cdr3_aa: CASSLERQQGNNEQFF
cdr3_nt: TGTGCCAGCAGCTTAGAACGACAACAGGGAAACAATGAGCAGTTCTTC
v_call: TRBV11-2
d_call: -
clone_size: -
j_call: TRBJ2-1

cdr3_aa: CASRRQVLDQPQHF
cdr3_nt: TGTGCCAGCAGACGACAGGTTCTTGATCAGCCCCAGCATTTT
v_call: TRBV27
d_call: -
clone_size: -
j_call: TRBJ1-5

cdr3_aa: CASSRRLAGGNTDTQYF
cdr3_nt: TGCGCCAGCAGCCGCAGACTAGCGGGAGGGAACACAGATACGCAGTATTTT
v_call: TRBV4-3
d_call: TRBD2
clone_size: few
j_call: TRBJ2-3

cdr3_aa: CASSSLREGTDTQYF
cdr3_nt: TGCGCCAGCAGCTCCCTCCGGGAAGGCACAGATACGCAGTATTTT
v_call: TRBV5-1
d_call: -
clone_size: -
j_call: TRBJ2-3

cdr3_aa: CASSPDGANTGELFF
cdr3_nt: TGTGCCAGCAGCCCCGACGGAGCGAACACCGGGGAGCTGTTTTTT
v_call: TRBV7-2
d_call: -
clone_size: once
j_call: TRBJ2-2

cdr3_aa: CASWGGTGLNQPQHF
cdr3_nt: TGTGCCAGCTGGGGCGGGACGGGGTTAAATCAGCCCCAGCATTTT
v_call: TRBV19
d_call: -
clone_size: -
j_call: TRBJ1-5

cdr3_aa: CASSRSTGNADTQYF
cdr3_nt: TGTGCCAGCTCCCGGAGTACGGGGAATGCAGATACGCAGTATTTT
v_call: TRBV18
d_call: -
clone_size: -
j_call: TRBJ2-3

cdr3_aa: CASSSLFSGSSDTQYF
cdr3_nt: TGTGCCAGCAGTTCCCTATTCAGCGGGAGTAGTGATACGCAGTATTTT
v_call: TRBV27
d_call: TRBD2
clone_size: -
j_call: TRBJ2-3

cdr3_aa: CASSLAQAGTEAFF
cdr3_nt: TGTGCCAGCAGCTTAGCGCAGGCCGGCACTGAAGCTTTCTTT
v_call: TRBV7-8
d_call: -
clone_size: -
j_call: TRBJ1-1

cdr3_aa: CASSPPAGEAFF
cdr3_nt: TGTGCCAGCAGCCCACCTGCGGGTGAAGCTTTCTTT
v_call: TRBV28
d_call: -
clone_size: -
j_call: TRBJ1-1

cdr3_aa: CASSHVPGQGAGGYTF
cdr3_nt: TGTGCCAGCAGCCACGTCCCGGGACAGGGGGCGGGCGGCTACACCTTC
v_call: TRBV4-2
d_call: TRBD1
clone_size: -
j_call: TRBJ1-2

cdr3_aa: CAGRDTSTGEAFF
cdr3_nt: TGTGCCGGCCGGGACACAAGTACTGGTGAAGCTTTCTTT
v_call: TRBV7-9
d_call: -
clone_size: few
j_call: TRBJ1-1

cdr3_aa: CASSSVSGGPQETQYF
cdr3_nt: TGTGCCAGCAGCTCCGTATCGGGAGGGCCCCAAGAGACCCAGTACTTC
v_call: TRBV11-2
d_call: TRBD2
clone_size: few
j_call: TRBJ2-5

cdr3_aa: CASSLGRLAGGTYEQYF
cdr3_nt: TGTGCCAGCAGCTTAGGCCGACTAGCGGGAGGCACCTACGAGCAGTACTTC
v_call: TRBV13
d_call: TRBD2
clone_size: once
j_call: TRBJ2-7

cdr3_aa: CSGVSLGGQFF
cdr3_nt: TGCAGTGGTGTGTCCTTAGGGGGGCAGTTCTTC
v_call: TRBV20-1
d_call: -
clone_size: -
j_call: TRBJ2-1

cdr3_aa: CASSLGGGGRDGYTF
cdr3_nt: TGTGCCAGCAGCTTAGGGGGAGGAGGGAGGGATGGCTACACCTTC
v_call: TRBV7-2
d_call: -
clone_size: -
j_call: TRBJ1-2

cdr3_aa: CASSPGTGVITGELFF
cdr3_nt: TGTGCCAGCTCACCCGGAACAGGGGTCATCACCGGGGAGCTGTTTTTT
v_call: TRBV18
d_call: TRBD1
clone_size: -
j_call: TRBJ2-2